One and the same sample provided the 21 T cell receptor beta chains below, sequenced in a study of regulatory T cells in long-lasting Graves disease. As to time point: newly diagnosed GD, antithyroid drugs for less than 3 months. PBMCs provided the RNA from which the TCR library was made. Researchers made TCR beta libraries by using iRepertoire HTBI primers and running Arm-PCR on CDR3 regions. TCRdb called the multiplex PCR reads again in MiXCR, with one record for every CDR3 protein. The table records 540,000 or so distinct CDR3 sequences, approximately 13% of them present only once. The same sample was also studied in work on T cells in Graves' hyperthyroidism and ophthalmopathy.

The sample was peripheral blood mononuclear cells (PBMCs), taken at new diagnosis, from a patient treated with antithyroid drugs. The receptors shown here come from a man aged 25 to 45 with Graves disease.

The gene calls are TRBV6-4 and TRBJ1-1; possibly TRBD1 for D (5 bases). The CDR3 contains 14 residues. Trimming removed 4 bases at V and 5 bases at J, with 14 bases between. The germline CDR1 and CDR2 sequences are MRHNA and SNTAGT. CDR3 sequence reads: CASSATEEGTEAFF. Written as DNA, the CDR3 is TGTGCCAGCAGTGCCACGGAAGAGGGGACTGAAGCTTTCTTT.

The CDR3: CASSRSQGGVLGNQPQHF. In DNA, the CDR3 is TGCGCCAGCAGCCGGTCACAGGGGGGGGTATTGGGCAATCAGCCCCAGCATTTT. The V call is TRBV4-1, the J call TRBJ1-5, with 8 bases identical to TRBD1. CDR3 length equals 18 residues. Germline CDR1 MGHRA, CDR2 YSYEKL. J lost 2 bases, V lost 4 bases, and 13 bases had no gene match.

This clonotype turned up a few times. J is TRBJ2-2 and V is TRBV25-1; a possible D gene is TRBD2 (6 bases). The CDR3 extends over 17 amino acids. Germline lookup yields CDR1 MGHDK and CDR2 SYGVNS. Trimming shortened V by 3 bases and J by 5 bases, and 19 bases separated the two germline ends. CDR3 nucleotides: TGTGCCAGCAGTGAGTTATGGCAGGGACTTGGGACCGGGGAGCTGTTTTTT. Translating it yields CASSELWQGLGTGELFF.

The J gene is TRBJ2-1, the V gene TRBV11-3; D gene unclear. The CDR3 spans 11 residues. Germline V gene sequence: CDR1 SGHNT, CDR2 YENEEA. V was shortened by 10 bases and J by 9 bases, with 13 bases between the two germline ends. The CDR3 region is CAILRWGEQFF. CDR3 nucleotides: TGTGCCATCCTCAGATGGGGTGAGCAGTTCTTC.

This clonotype was recorded at least ten times. V is TRBV2 and J is TRBJ2-7; possible D gene TRBD1, 5 bases. CDR3 length equals 14 residues. Germline-derived CDR1 and CDR2 are SNHLY and FYNNEI. Trimming pared 2 bases from V and 9 bases from J, leaving 17 bases between. CDR3 protein: CASSEWADNTGQYF. CDR3 DNA: TGTGCCAGCAGTGAATGGGCGGACAACACCGGGCAGTACTTC.

This clonotype was seen many times. V and J are TRBV24-1 and TRBJ2-1; D ambiguous. With 3 bases removed from V and 6 bases from J, the gap between germline ends came to 14 bases. Germline CDR1 KGHDR, CDR2 SFDVKD. This CDR3 region has 15 residues. The DNA for the CDR3 is TGTGCCACCAGTGATGCAATAGCCCTGGGCAATGAGCAGTTCTTC. Amino acids: CATSDAIALGNEQFF.

The V and J genes are TRBV5-5 and TRBJ2-1, with a weak D call TRBD2 (5 bases). The ends were cut back, 1 base at V and 3 bases at J, with 11 bases in the middle. The germline V gene has CDR1 SGHKS and CDR2 YYEKEE (reference sequence). This CDR3 is 15 amino acids long. In DNA, the CDR3 is TGTGCCAGCAGCTTGCATCCCGGGAACTACAATGAGCAGTTCTTC. This codes for CASSLHPGNYNEQFF.

Points on this clonotype: This could be a read error, since a much larger clone is one nucleotide away. The rearrangement links TRBV19 to TRBJ2-1, with D hard to call. Germline V gene sequence: CDR1 LNHDA, CDR2 SQIVND (reference sequence). The length of the CDR3 is 13 residues. V lost 0 bases and J lost 2, with 2 bases in between. CDR3 nucleotide sequence: TGTGCCAGTAGTATAGATACCTACAATGAGCAGTTCTTC. It specifies CASSIDTYNEQFF.

This chain's CDR3 is CASSPGGGGNNEQFF. As DNA, the CDR3 is TGTGCCAGCAGCCCCGGGGGCGGAGGAAACAATGAGCAGTTCTTC. The chain carries TRBV6-2 or TRBV6-3 and TRBJ2-1; D assignment may be TRBD1 or TRBD2 (6 bases each). From germline, CDR1 is MNHEY and CDR2 SVGEGT. The CDR3 runs to 15 residues. The V end lost 6 bases, the J end lost 5 bases, and 17 bases lay between the germline ends.

This clonotype was recorded at least ten times. V and J are TRBV5-1 and TRBJ2-1; D gene ambiguous. V shed 0 bases and J shed 6 bases, with 13 bases lying between them. Germline V CDR1 and CDR2: SGHRS, YFSETQ. This CDR3 comprises 15 residues. The CDR3 DNA follows: TGCGCCAGCAGCTTGGGGTTGAGGCCCGCCAATGAGCAGTTCTTC. This translates into CASSLGLRPANEQFF.

Details on this clonotype: The junction and the germline gene differ at one end; a read error may be behind it. This chain links TRBV13 with TRBJ2-7; 7 bases agree with TRBD2. The CDR3 sequence is 14 residues long. From germline, CDR1 is PRHDT and CDR2 FYEKMQ (reference sequence). The CDR3 sequence is CASSLAGGAGHLNF. CDR3 bases: TGTGCCAGCAGCTTAGCGGGGGGAGCGGGCCACCTCAACTTC.

The table lists this clonotype with many counts. The gene calls are TRBV18 and TRBJ2-1; TRBD2 agrees at 13 bases. After removal of 6 bases from V and 9 bases from J, the junction contained 8 bases not matched to a gene. The germline gives CDR1 KGHSH, CDR2 LQKENI. The CDR3 is 15 residues long. This CDR3 reads CASSQTSGRDGEQFF. DNA for the CDR3: TGTGCCAGCTCTCAAACTAGCGGGAGGGATGGTGAGCAGTTCTTC.

This clonotype was observed many times. This chain uses TRBV29-1 with TRBJ2-7; TRBD1 matches at 10 bases. The V gene end was trimmed by 7 bases and the J gene end by 2 bases; junction bases not matched to a gene: 2. Germline V gene data show CDR1 as SQVTM and CDR2 as ANQGSEA. The CDR3 contains 12 residues. The CDR3 bases are TGCAGCGCCGGGACAGGGGCCTACGAGCAGTACTTC. This translates into CSAGTGAYEQYF.

This clonotype was detected ten times or more. This chain uses TRBV7-9 with TRBJ2-2; 9 bases map to TRBD1. J was trimmed by 4 bases and V by 3 bases; bases with no gene match: 6. Germline CDR1 SEHNR, CDR2 FQNEAQ (reference sequence). The CDR3 is made up of 16 amino acids. Here the CDR3 DNA reads TGTGCCAGCAGCTTCTCAGGACAGGGGTCCACCGGGGAGCTGTTTTTT. Translated: CASSFSGQGSTGELFF.

This clonotype was seen many times. This rearrangement joins TRBV30 to TRBJ2-5; a possible D gene is TRBD2 (7 bases). The V gene's germline CDR1 is GTSNPN and CDR2 SVGIG (reference sequence). Trimming left V 0 bases short and J 9 bases short, with 14 bases between. The CDR3 is 13 residues long. CDR3: CAWSVQGGGSQYF. Here the CDR3 DNA reads TGTGCCTGGAGTGTACAAGGGGGAGGGTCCCAGTACTTC.

This clonotype was counted many times. Just one base apart from a much larger clone, this may be a read error. The chain links TRBV7-3 to TRBJ1-1; no firm D call. Germline V gives CDR1 SGHTA, CDR2 FQGTGA. The CDR3 is made up of 13 amino acids. V lost 0 bases, J lost 0 bases, and 2 bases lay in between. Here the CDR3 DNA reads TGTGCCAGCAGCTTAACGATGAACACTGAAGCTTTCTTT. This codes for CASSLTMNTEAFF. Full variable domain (remainder filled in from reference TRBV7-3 and TRBJ1-1): GAGVSQTPSNKVTEKGKYVELRCDPISGHTALYWYRQSLGQGPEFLIYFQGTGAADDSGLPNDRFFAVRPEGSVSTLKIQRTERGDSAVYLCASSLTMNTEAFFGQGTRLTVV.

This chain connects TRBV7-8 to TRBJ2-1, with D uncertain. Trimming pared 4 bases from V and 6 bases from J, leaving 7 bases between. The CDR3 loop spans 12 amino acids. Germline V CDR1 and CDR2: SGHVS, FQNEAQ. The CDR3 loop is CASSYVINEQFF. The CDR3 nucleotides are TGTGCCAGCAGCTACGTAATCAATGAGCAGTTCTTC.

The sample holds many counts of this clonotype. The CDR3 sequence is CASSDTGEQYF. DNA of the CDR3: TGTGCCAGCAGTGATACCGGGGAGCAGTACTTC. This chain connects TRBV13 to TRBJ2-7; D is unresolved. This CDR3 has 11 amino acids. Trimming pared 6 bases from V and 7 bases from J, leaving 10 bases between. The germline V gene encodes CDR1 PRHDT and CDR2 FYEKMQ (reference sequence).

The table lists this clonotype with many counts. The V call is TRBV5-1, the J call TRBJ2-3, with 10 positions matching TRBD1. V lost 4 bases to trimming and J lost 5 bases; unmatched junction nucleotides: 7. The CDR3 covers 15 residues. Looked up from germline, CDR1 is SGHRS and CDR2 is YFSETQ. In nucleotides, the CDR3 is TGCGCCAGCAGCCCGCCGGGACAGGGGTTAGATACGCAGTATTTT. Amino acids: CASSPPGQGLDTQYF.

This clonotype has ten or more counts. The rearrangement uses TRBV29-1 and TRBJ1-4; weak D call: TRBD1 (5 bases). CDR3 length: 14 residues. The germline V gene has CDR1 SQVTM and CDR2 ANQGSEA. Trimming left V 7 bases short and J 3 bases short, with 15 bases between. The CDR3 is CSASGNGANEKLFF. CDR3 bases: TGCAGCGCCTCAGGGAACGGGGCTAATGAAAAACTGTTTTTT.

In this sample, this clonotype turned up a few times. The chain combines TRBV20-1 with TRBJ2-3; D tentatively fits TRBD1 or TRBD2 (6 bases each). CDR1 and CDR2 (germline): DFQATT, SNEGSKA (reference sequence). Trimming took 2 bases from V and 2 from J, leaving 11 bases between them. The CDR3 is 14 residues long. The CDR3, as DNA: TGCAGTGCTAGAAGGGGGGAAAACACAGATACGCAGTATTTT. The encoded protein is CSARRGENTDTQYF.